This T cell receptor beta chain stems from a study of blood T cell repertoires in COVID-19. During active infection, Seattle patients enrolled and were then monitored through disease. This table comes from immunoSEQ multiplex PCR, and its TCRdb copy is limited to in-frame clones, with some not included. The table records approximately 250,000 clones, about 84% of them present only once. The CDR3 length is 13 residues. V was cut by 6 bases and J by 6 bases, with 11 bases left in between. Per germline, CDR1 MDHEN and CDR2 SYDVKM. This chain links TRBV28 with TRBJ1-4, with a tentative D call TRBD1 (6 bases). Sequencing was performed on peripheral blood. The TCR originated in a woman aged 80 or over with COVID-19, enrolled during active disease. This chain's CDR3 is CASRGQSYEKLFF. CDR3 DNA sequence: TGTGCCAGCAGAGGACAGAGTTATGAAAAACTGTTTTTT.